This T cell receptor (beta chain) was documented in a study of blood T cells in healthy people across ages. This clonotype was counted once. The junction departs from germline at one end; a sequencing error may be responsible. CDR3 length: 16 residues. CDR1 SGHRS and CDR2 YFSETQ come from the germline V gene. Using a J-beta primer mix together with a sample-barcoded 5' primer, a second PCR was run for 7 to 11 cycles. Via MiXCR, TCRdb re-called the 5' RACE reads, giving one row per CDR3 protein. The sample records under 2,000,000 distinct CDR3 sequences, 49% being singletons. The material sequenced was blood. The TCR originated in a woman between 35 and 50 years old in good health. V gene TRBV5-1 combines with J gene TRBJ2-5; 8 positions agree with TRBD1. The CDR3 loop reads CASSLVGQATQGTQYF. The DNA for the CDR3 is TGCGCCAGCAGCTTGGTGGGACAGGCGACCCAAGGGACCCAGTACTTC.